Listed below are T cell receptor beta chains from one sample, sequenced in a study of T cells after posttransplantation cyclophosphamide. Profiling relied on immunoSEQ multiplex PCR, and the TCRdb table lists in-frame clones only, not all of them. Observed in the sample are 2,500 to 3,000 clones, none of them singletons. The material sequenced was PBMCs, taken after allogeneic stem cell transplant with posttransplant cyclophosphamide. The receptors derive from a male patient between 60 and 69 years old who received an allogeneic stem cell transplant from a related donor and was CMV-positive. Some of these T cells may belong to the graft donor. CDR3s include the opening cysteine and the closing phenylalanine or tryptophan. Each record gives: D gene, V gene, J gene, clone size, CDR3 protein, CDR3 DNA. D genes are given only for firm matches. Clone sizes are shown as once, few, many or a size class.

-	TRBV10-1	TRBJ1-1	large	CASGNGYLRGFTEAFF	TGCGCCAGCGGAAATGGCTACCTTCGAGGTTTTACTGAAGCTTTCTTT
-	TRBV28	TRBJ2-5	many	CASSYNNPGTQYF	TGTGCCAGCAGTTATAATAATCCGGGGACCCAGTACTTC
-	TRBV5-4	TRBJ2-5	medium-sized	CASSLPTLQETQYF	TGTGCCAGCAGTCTCCCGACACTTCAAGAGACCCAGTACTTC
-	TRBV6-5	TRBJ2-7	medium-sized	CASSYSAEPTYEQYF	TGTGCCAGCAGTTACTCGGCCGAACCCACCTACGAGCAGTACTTC
-	TRBV15	TRBJ2-1	many	CATSRDTGDEQFF	TGTGCCACCAGCAGAGATACCGGGGATGAGCAGTTCTTC
TRBD1	TRBV7-2	TRBJ2-7	many	CASSWGQAYEQYF	TGTGCCAGCAGCTGGGGACAGGCCTACGAGCAGTACTTC
-	TRBV25-1	TRBJ2-5	many	CASSDGGEETQYF	TGTGCCAGCAGTGATGGAGGTGAGGAGACCCAGTACTTC
-	TRBV6-6	TRBJ2-1	medium-sized	CATGEGDEQFF	TGTGCCACGGGTGAGGGGGATGAGCAGTTCTTC
TRBD2	TRBV5-1	TRBJ2-3	many	CASSFRTSGGYTDTQYF	TGCGCCAGCAGCTTTCGGACTAGCGGGGGGTACACAGATACGCAGTATTTT
-	TRBV10-3	TRBJ2-3	many	CAISESPPRRTDTQYF	TGTGCCATCAGTGAGTCGCCACCCCGGAGGACAGATACGCAGTATTTT
-	TRBV9	TRBJ2-2	many	CASSVLWSTGELFF	TGTGCCAGCAGCGTTCTTTGGAGTACCGGGGAGCTGTTTTTT
-	TRBV20-1	TRBJ1-2	medium-sized	CSARYGEGYTF	TGCAGTGCTAGGTACGGGGAAGGCTACACCTTC
TRBD1	TRBV28	TRBJ1-1	many	CASSLWRGRGGTEAFF	TGTGCCAGCAGTTTGTGGAGGGGGCGAGGAGGCACTGAAGCTTTCTTT
-	TRBV7-8	TRBJ1-1	medium-sized	CASRKAEGRTEAFF	TGTGCCAGTAGGAAGGCGGAGGGGAGGACTGAAGCTTTCTTT
TRBD2	TRBV9	TRBJ2-2	medium-sized	CASSVASGNTGELFF	TGTGCCAGCAGCGTAGCTAGCGGGAACACCGGGGAGCTGTTTTTT
-	TRBV27	TRBJ2-3	many	CATQPERATDTQYF	TGTGCCACCCAGCCCGAGCGGGCAACAGATACGCAGTATTTT
-	TRBV6-5	TRBJ2-5	many	CATPGTQYF	TGTGCCACCCCGGGAACCCAGTACTTC
-	TRBV15	TRBJ2-5	many	CATSRSQETQYF	TGTGCCACCAGCAGGAGCCAAGAGACCCAGTACTTC
TRBD2	TRBV2	TRBJ2-6	medium-sized	CASGGGRGANVLTF	TGTGCCAGCGGCGGGGGGCGCGGGGCCAACGTCCTGACTTTC
-	TRBV11-3	TRBJ2-2	medium-sized	CASSPGGVTGELFF	TGTGCCAGCAGCCCCGGGGGAGTCACCGGGGAGCTGTTTTTT
TRBD2	TRBV19	TRBJ2-3	many	CASSTGTSSETQYF	TGTGCCAGTAGCACCGGGACTAGTTCGGAGACGCAGTATTTT
-	TRBV7-6	TRBJ2-7	medium-sized	CASSLNWKGDNEQYF	TGTGCCAGCAGCTTAAATTGGAAGGGGGACAACGAGCAGTACTTC
TRBD2	TRBV10-3	TRBJ2-1	medium-sized	CAIRSSASGTYNEQFF	TGTGCCATCAGGTCTTCGGCTAGCGGGACTTACAATGAGCAGTTCTTC
-	TRBV4-1	TRBJ1-2	medium-sized	CASRLDTDGSSNYGYTF	TGCGCCAGCAGACTCGACACGGATGGCTCTTCTAACTATGGCTACACCTTC
-	TRBV19	TRBJ1-2	medium-sized	CASSSAGTNYGYTF	TGTGCCAGTAGTTCGGCCGGGACTAACTATGGCTACACCTTC
-	TRBV19	TRBJ1-2	medium-sized	CASTPLVGGSDYGYTF	TGTGCCAGTACCCCCCTAGTGGGGGGAAGTGACTATGGCTACACCTTC
TRBD1	TRBV11-2	TRBJ2-2	medium-sized	CASSFMDRGNTGELFF	TGTGCCAGCAGCTTCATGGACAGGGGCAACACCGGGGAGCTGTTTTTT
-	TRBV29-1	TRBJ2-1	many	CSVEEPPTEQFF	TGCAGCGTTGAAGAACCTCCGACAGAGCAGTTCTTC
TRBD2	TRBV28	TRBJ2-1	many	CASSLASGRASEQFF	TGTGCCAGCAGTTTAGCGAGCGGGAGGGCCAGTGAGCAGTTCTTC
TRBD2	TRBV19	TRBJ2-2	many	CASRTDAGGRAGELFF	TGTGCCAGTCGTACGGACGCGGGGGGGAGGGCCGGGGAGCTGTTTTTT
-	TRBV25-1	TRBJ1-2	many	CASSEGRVGARPFF	TGTGCCAGCAGTGAGGGGCGTGTGGGGGCACGGCCATTCTTC
-	TRBV11-3	TRBJ2-5	many	CASSPERGETQYF	TGTGCCAGCAGCCCCGAACGGGGAGAGACCCAGTACTTC
-	TRBV5-4	TRBJ1-5	many	CASSSMAGDGAQHF	TGTGCCAGCAGCTCCATGGCAGGGGATGGTGCCCAGCATTTT
-	TRBV7-2	TRBJ2-5	many	CASSLAIQREETQYF	TGTGCCAGCAGCTTAGCCATCCAGAGGGAAGAGACCCAGTACTTC
TRBD1	TRBV6-1	TRBJ2-2	many	CASSFGQGRTGELFF	TGTGCCAGCAGTTTCGGACAGGGGCGCACCGGGGAGCTGTTTTTT
-	TRBV9	TRBJ2-7	few	CASSIGTGRAYEQYF	TGTGCCAGCAGCATTGGTACAGGGAGGGCCTACGAGCAGTACTTC
TRBD2	TRBV19	TRBJ2-1	medium-sized	CASTQTSGGYNEQFF	TGTGCCAGTACCCAAACTAGCGGGGGTTATAATGAGCAGTTCTTC
TRBD1	TRBV18	TRBJ2-4	many	CASSPARDRGNIQYF	TGTGCCAGCTCACCAGCTCGGGACAGGGGTAACATTCAGTACTTC
TRBD1	TRBV6-6	TRBJ1-2	medium-sized	CASSPDRGRYGYTF	TGTGCCAGCAGCCCGGACAGGGGCCGCTATGGCTACACCTTC
TRBD2	TRBV10-3	TRBJ2-1	many	CAISGAGGAGNEQFF	TGTGCCATCAGTGGAGCGGGGGGGGCCGGCAATGAGCAGTTCTTC